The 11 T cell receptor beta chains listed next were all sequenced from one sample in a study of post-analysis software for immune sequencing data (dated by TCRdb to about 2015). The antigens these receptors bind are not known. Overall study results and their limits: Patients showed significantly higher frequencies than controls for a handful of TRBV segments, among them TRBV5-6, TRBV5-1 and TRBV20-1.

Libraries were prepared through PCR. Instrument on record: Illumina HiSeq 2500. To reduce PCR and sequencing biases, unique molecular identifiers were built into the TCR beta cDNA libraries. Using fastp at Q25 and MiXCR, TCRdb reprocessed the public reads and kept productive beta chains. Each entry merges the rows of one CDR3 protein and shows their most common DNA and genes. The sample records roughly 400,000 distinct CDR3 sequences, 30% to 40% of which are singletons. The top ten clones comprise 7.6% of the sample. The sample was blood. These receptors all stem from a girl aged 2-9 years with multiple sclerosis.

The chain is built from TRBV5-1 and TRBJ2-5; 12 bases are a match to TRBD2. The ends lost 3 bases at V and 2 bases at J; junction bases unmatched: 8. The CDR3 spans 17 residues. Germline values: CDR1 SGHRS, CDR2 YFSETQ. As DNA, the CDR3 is TGCGCCAGCAGCTCCGGTCATCTAGCGGGGGGGCAAGAGACCCAGTACTTC. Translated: CASSSGHLAGGQETQYF.

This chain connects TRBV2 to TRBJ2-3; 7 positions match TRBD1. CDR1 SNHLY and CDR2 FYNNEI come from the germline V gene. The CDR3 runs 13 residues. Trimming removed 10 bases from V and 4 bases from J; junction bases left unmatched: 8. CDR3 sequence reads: CAIQRGGPDTQYF. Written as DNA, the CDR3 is TGTGCCATCCAAAGAGGGGGCCCAGATACGCAGTATTTT.

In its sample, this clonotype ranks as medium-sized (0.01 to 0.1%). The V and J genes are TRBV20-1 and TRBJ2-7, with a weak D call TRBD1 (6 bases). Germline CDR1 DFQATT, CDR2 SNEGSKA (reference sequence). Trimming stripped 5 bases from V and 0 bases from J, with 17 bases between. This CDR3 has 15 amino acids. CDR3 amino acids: CSAPPFRGSSYEQYF. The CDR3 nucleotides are TGCAGTGCTCCTCCCTTCAGGGGAAGCTCCTACGAGCAGTACTTC.

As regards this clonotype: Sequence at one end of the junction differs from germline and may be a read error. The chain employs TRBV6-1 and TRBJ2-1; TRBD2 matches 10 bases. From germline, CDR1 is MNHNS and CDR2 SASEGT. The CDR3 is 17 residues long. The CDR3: CACSGMGTSDSYNEQFF. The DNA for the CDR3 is TGTGCCTGCAGTGGAATGGGGACTAGCGACAGCTACAATGAGCAGTTCTTC.

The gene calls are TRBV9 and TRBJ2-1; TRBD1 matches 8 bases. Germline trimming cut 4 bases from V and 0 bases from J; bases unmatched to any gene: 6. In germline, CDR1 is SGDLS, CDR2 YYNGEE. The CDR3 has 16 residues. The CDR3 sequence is CASSPWTGSSYNEQFF. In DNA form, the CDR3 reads TGTGCCAGCAGCCCATGGACAGGGAGCTCCTACAATGAGCAGTTCTTC.

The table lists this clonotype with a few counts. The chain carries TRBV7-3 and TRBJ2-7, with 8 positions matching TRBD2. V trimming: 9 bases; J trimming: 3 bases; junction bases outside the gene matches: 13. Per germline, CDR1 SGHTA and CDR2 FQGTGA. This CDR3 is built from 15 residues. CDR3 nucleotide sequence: TGTGCCAGTTCCGGGGGGGGCGCTAATATCTACGAGCAGTACTTC. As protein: CASSGGGANIYEQYF.

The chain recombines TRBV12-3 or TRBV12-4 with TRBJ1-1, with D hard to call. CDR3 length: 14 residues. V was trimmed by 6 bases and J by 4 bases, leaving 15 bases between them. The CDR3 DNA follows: TGTGCCAGCAGCCTAGGCTGGGAGGGCACTGAAGCTTTCTTT. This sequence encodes CASSLGWEGTEAFF.

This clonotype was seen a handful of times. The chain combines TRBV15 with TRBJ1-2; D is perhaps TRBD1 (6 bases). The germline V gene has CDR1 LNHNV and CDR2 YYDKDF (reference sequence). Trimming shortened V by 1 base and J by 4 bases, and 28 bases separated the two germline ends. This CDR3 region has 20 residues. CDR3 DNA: TGTGCCACCAGCAGAGTCTCTCTAACCTTCGGGACACCAACGTTCTATGGCTACACCTTC. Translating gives CATSRVSLTFGTPTFYGYTF.

In nucleotides, the CDR3 is TGCAGTGCTAGCTTTCCGGGTGGCTCCTACAATGAGCAGTTCTTC. It yields the protein CSASFPGGSYNEQFF. The chain joins TRBV20-1 to TRBJ2-1; D gene ambiguous. Trimming took off 3 bases at V and 0 bases at J, with 12 bases between the two ends. The CDR3 sequence is 15 residues long. CDR1 and CDR2 (germline): DFQATT, SNEGSKA (reference sequence).

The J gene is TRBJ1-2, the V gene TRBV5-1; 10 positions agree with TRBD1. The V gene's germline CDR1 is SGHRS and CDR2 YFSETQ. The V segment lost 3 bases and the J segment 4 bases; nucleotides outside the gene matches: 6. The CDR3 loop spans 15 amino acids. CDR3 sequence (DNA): TGCGCCAGCAGCTCCGGACAGGGGGAACTCTATGGCTACACCTTC. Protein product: CASSSGQGELYGYTF. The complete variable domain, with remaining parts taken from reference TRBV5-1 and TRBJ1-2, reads KAGVTQTPRYLIKTRGQQVTLSCSPISGHRSVSWYQQTPGQGLQFLFEYFSETQRNKGNFPGRFSGRQFSNSRSEMNVSTLELGDSALYLCASSSGQGELYGYTFGSGTRLTVV.

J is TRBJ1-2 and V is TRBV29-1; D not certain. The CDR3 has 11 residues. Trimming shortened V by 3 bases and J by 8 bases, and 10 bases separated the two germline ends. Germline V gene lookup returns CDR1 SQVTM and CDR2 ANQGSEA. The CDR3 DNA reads TGCAGCGTTGACGGCAGGACCGGCTACACCTTC. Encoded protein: CSVDGRTGYTF.